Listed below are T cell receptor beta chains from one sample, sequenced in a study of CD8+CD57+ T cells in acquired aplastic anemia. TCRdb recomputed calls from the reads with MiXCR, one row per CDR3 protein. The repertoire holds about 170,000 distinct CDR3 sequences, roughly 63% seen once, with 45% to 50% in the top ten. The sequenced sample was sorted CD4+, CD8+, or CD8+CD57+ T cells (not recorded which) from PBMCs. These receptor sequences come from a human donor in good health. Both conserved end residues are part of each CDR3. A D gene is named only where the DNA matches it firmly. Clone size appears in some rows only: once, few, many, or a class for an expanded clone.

CDR3nt: TGTGCCAGCAGTGAAAAACTAAGGGGCTTCTACAATGAGCAGTTCTTC; CDR3aa: CASSEKLRGFYNEQFF; j_gene: TRBJ2-1; v_gene: TRBV2; abundance: .; d_gene: .
CDR3nt: TGTGCCAGCAGGACCCCGGCAGGGGAAAACACCGGGGAGCTGTTTTTT; CDR3aa: CASRTPAGENTGELFF; j_gene: TRBJ2-2; v_gene: TRBV6-1; abundance: .; d_gene: .
CDR3nt: TGCGCCAGCAGCCAGCTCGGAGGGGTTAATACCGGGGAGCTGTTTTTT; CDR3aa: CASSQLGGVNTGELFF; j_gene: TRBJ2-2; v_gene: TRBV7-2; abundance: once; d_gene: .
CDR3nt: TGTGCCAGCAGCCCACCCCAACAAAGAGGGGATACGCAGTATTTT; CDR3aa: CASSPPQQRGDTQYF; j_gene: TRBJ2-3; v_gene: TRBV7-9; abundance: once; d_gene: .
CDR3nt: TGTGCCAGCAGTCCCCGGACAGGAATGTTTGAGAGGGCTTTCTTT; CDR3aa: CASSPRTGMFERAFF; j_gene: TRBJ1-1; v_gene: TRBV12-3/TRBV12-4; abundance: .; d_gene: TRBD1
CDR3nt: TGCAGTGTCCTCGGACAGGGACGGACTGAAGCTTTCTTT; CDR3aa: CSVLGQGRTEAFF; j_gene: TRBJ1-1; v_gene: TRBV20-1; abundance: .; d_gene: TRBD1
CDR3nt: TGCGCCAGCAGCCCGGTGACTGGGGATACGCAGTATTTT; CDR3aa: CASSPVTGDTQYF; j_gene: TRBJ2-3; v_gene: TRBV7-9; abundance: .; d_gene: .
CDR3nt: TGTGCCAGCAGCTTTGACGGAGGTGAAAGGCCCCTCCACTTT; CDR3aa: CASSFDGGERPLHF; j_gene: TRBJ1-6; v_gene: TRBV7-8; abundance: .; d_gene: .
CDR3nt: TGTGCCACCAGTGGCTTAAGTAGCTCTGGGGCCAACGTTCTGACTTTC; CDR3aa: CATSGLSSSGANVLTF; j_gene: TRBJ2-6; v_gene: TRBV24-1; abundance: once; d_gene: .
CDR3nt: TGTGCCAGCAGCTTAACCATAGCAGACTACAATGAGCAGTTCTTC; CDR3aa: CASSLTIADYNEQFF; j_gene: TRBJ2-1; v_gene: TRBV7-2; abundance: many; d_gene: .
CDR3nt: TGTGCCAGCAGCAGAGGACAGGGACTATTCACAGATACGCAGTATTTT; CDR3aa: CASSRGQGLFTDTQYF; j_gene: TRBJ2-3; v_gene: TRBV5-1; abundance: .; d_gene: .
CDR3nt: TGTGCCAGTACTGACAGGGGGCCGGATTCACCCCTCCACTTT; CDR3aa: CASTDRGPDSPLHF; j_gene: TRBJ1-6; v_gene: TRBV19; abundance: few; d_gene: TRBD1
CDR3nt: TGTGCCAGCAGCTTAGGTCAGCTCCGGGATACGCAGTATTTT; CDR3aa: CASSLGQLRDTQYF; j_gene: TRBJ2-3; v_gene: TRBV11-2; abundance: .; d_gene: .
CDR3nt: TGTGCCAGTAGCTGGGAGAGGGGGGATCGGACGAAACTGTTTTTT; CDR3aa: CASSWERGDRTKLFF; j_gene: TRBJ1-4; v_gene: TRBV19; abundance: .; d_gene: .
CDR3nt: TGTGCCAGCAGCTTACAGCGGGGGGTTAACACCGGGGAGCTGTTTTTT; CDR3aa: CASSLQRGVNTGELFF; j_gene: TRBJ2-2; v_gene: TRBV7-9; abundance: .; d_gene: TRBD2
CDR3nt: TGTGCCAGCACCGCACTAGCGGCAAGACCAGATACGCAGTATTTT; CDR3aa: CASTALAARPDTQYF; j_gene: TRBJ2-3; v_gene: TRBV2; abundance: few; d_gene: TRBD2
CDR3nt: TGTGCCAGCAGCGCCATGACTAGCGGGAGCTCCGGGGAGCTGTTTTTT; CDR3aa: CASSAMTSGSSGELFF; j_gene: TRBJ2-2; v_gene: TRBV9; abundance: many; d_gene: TRBD2
CDR3nt: TGTGCCAGCAGCGTAGCTTCCGGGGCCAACGTCCTGACTTTC; CDR3aa: CASSVASGANVLTF; j_gene: TRBJ2-6; v_gene: TRBV9; abundance: many; d_gene: .
CDR3nt: TGTGCCAGCAGTAGAGGGAGCACCGGGGAGCTGTTTTTT; CDR3aa: CASSRGSTGELFF; j_gene: TRBJ2-2; v_gene: TRBV6-4; abundance: .; d_gene: .
CDR3nt: TGTGCCAGCAGCTTAGGGTTCCGGGAAGCAGGCTACGAGCAGTACTTC; CDR3aa: CASSLGFREAGYEQYF; j_gene: TRBJ2-7; v_gene: TRBV7-2; abundance: .; d_gene: .
CDR3nt: TGTGCCAGCAGCGGACCAGGGGTAGGCTACGAGCAGTACTTC; CDR3aa: CASSGPGVGYEQYF; j_gene: TRBJ2-7; v_gene: TRBV7-9; abundance: .; d_gene: .
CDR3nt: TGCAGCGTTCCCACTAACACTGAAGCTTTCTTT; CDR3aa: CSVPTNTEAFF; j_gene: TRBJ1-1; v_gene: TRBV29-1; abundance: .; d_gene: .
CDR3nt: TGTGCCAGCAGCGTAGGTCGGGGGGCCCTCAATGAGCAGTTCTTC; CDR3aa: CASSVGRGALNEQFF; j_gene: TRBJ2-1; v_gene: TRBV9; abundance: .; d_gene: .